The rows below give T cell receptor beta chains drawn from one sample of a study of T cell repertoires in cytomegalovirus infection. Their specific antigens are unknown. TCRdb redid the calling of the reads with MiXCR, one entry per CDR3 protein. The table shows hundreds of thousands of distinct CDR3 sequences, with 30% to 35% occurring only once. The specimen was cultured CD8+ T cells from PBMCs, collected from culture after CMV antigen stimulation. These receptor sequences come from a human donor in good health (CMV status not recorded). Some clones in this sample may be carry-over from other donors' samples. Each CDR3 is given with its conserved first and last residue. The order of the fields is J gene, D gene, clone size, V gene, CDR3 DNA, CDR3 protein. The D gene is left open where the match is weak. Not every row has a clone size; where given, it reads once, few, many or a size class.

J gene: TRBJ2-3
D gene: .
clone size: many
V gene: TRBV6-1
CDR3 DNA: TGTGCCAGCAGTGAAGGGTGGGGGGTTACAGATACGCAGTATTTT
CDR3 protein: CASSEGWGVTDTQYF

J gene: TRBJ2-7
D gene: TRBD1
clone size: few
V gene: TRBV11-3
CDR3 DNA: TGTGCCAGCAGTTCGACAGGGAAAATCTACGAGCAGTACTTC
CDR3 protein: CASSSTGKIYEQYF

J gene: TRBJ2-1
D gene: .
clone size: many
V gene: TRBV11-3
CDR3 DNA: TGTGCCAGCAGTTTAGGGACCTACAATGAGCAGTTCTTC
CDR3 protein: CASSLGTYNEQFF

J gene: TRBJ1-1
D gene: .
clone size: .
V gene: TRBV15
CDR3 DNA: TGTGCCACCAGCAGAGATCTCTCGGGGGGGACTGAAGCTTTCTTT
CDR3 protein: CATSRDLSGGTEAFF

J gene: TRBJ2-7
D gene: TRBD2
clone size: few
V gene: TRBV4-1
CDR3 DNA: TGCGCCAGCAGCCAGCGGGGGGGAGATTCCTACGAGCAGTACTTC
CDR3 protein: CASSQRGGDSYEQYF

J gene: TRBJ1-1
D gene: .
clone size: .
V gene: TRBV12-5
CDR3 DNA: TGTGCTAGTGGTTTGGGACAGGCTGAAGCTTTCTTT
CDR3 protein: CASGLGQAEAFF

J gene: TRBJ1-5
D gene: .
clone size: .
V gene: TRBV6-6
CDR3 DNA: TGTGCCAGCAGTTACGGGCCAGTCCAACAGCCCCAGCATTTT
CDR3 protein: CASSYGPVQQPQHF

J gene: TRBJ1-2
D gene: TRBD1
clone size: few
V gene: TRBV28
CDR3 DNA: TGTGCCACGCACGCCGGGACAGCTTATGGCTACACCTTC
CDR3 protein: CATHAGTAYGYTF

J gene: TRBJ2-5
D gene: .
clone size: few
V gene: TRBV20-1
CDR3 DNA: TGCAGTGGACGGGGGCTGGGGCAAGGCGAGACCCAGTACTTC
CDR3 protein: CSGRGLGQGETQYF

J gene: TRBJ2-2
D gene: .
clone size: few
V gene: TRBV7-6
CDR3 DNA: TGTGCCAGCAGCCTTACTGGACTCGGCACCGGGGAGCTGTTTTTT
CDR3 protein: CASSLTGLGTGELFF

J gene: TRBJ1-5
D gene: .
clone size: few
V gene: TRBV7-6
CDR3 DNA: TGTGCCAGCAGCCGTTTAAAGGGCGACTCCTCGGGCAATCAGCCCCAGCATTTT
CDR3 protein: CASSRLKGDSSGNQPQHF

J gene: TRBJ1-2
D gene: TRBD1
clone size: few
V gene: TRBV2
CDR3 DNA: TGTGCCATCCCCACAGGGGTGACCTATGGCTACACCTTC
CDR3 protein: CAIPTGVTYGYTF

J gene: TRBJ1-2
D gene: .
clone size: few
V gene: TRBV6-2/TRBV6-3
CDR3 DNA: TGTGCCACCCGCTTTCCTAGCGACTATGGCTACACCTTC
CDR3 protein: CATRFPSDYGYTF

J gene: TRBJ1-2
D gene: TRBD1
clone size: .
V gene: TRBV7-9
CDR3 DNA: TGTGCCAGCAGCTCCCAGGGGGAGAGCTATGGCTACACCTTC
CDR3 protein: CASSSQGESYGYTF

J gene: TRBJ1-1
D gene: TRBD1
clone size: .
V gene: TRBV28
CDR3 DNA: TGTGCCAGCAGTTCGGAAACAGGGGTAGTGACTGAAGCTTTCTTT
CDR3 protein: CASSSETGVVTEAFF

J gene: TRBJ2-3
D gene: TRBD2
clone size: .
V gene: TRBV6-5
CDR3 DNA: TGTGCCAGCAGACCTACCAGCGGGGGGGCCCCAGATACGCAGTATTTT
CDR3 protein: CASRPTSGGAPDTQYF

J gene: TRBJ1-1
D gene: .
clone size: .
V gene: TRBV7-4
CDR3 DNA: TGTGCCAGCAGCTCGCCACAGGGTTTGGGAACTGAAGCTTTCTTT
CDR3 protein: CASSSPQGLGTEAFF

J gene: TRBJ1-2
D gene: .
clone size: few
V gene: TRBV9
CDR3 DNA: TGTGCCAGCAGCGTATACGGCAGTAACTATGGCTACACCTTC
CDR3 protein: CASSVYGSNYGYTF

J gene: TRBJ2-5
D gene: .
clone size: few
V gene: TRBV20-1
CDR3 DNA: TGCAGTGCCGGAGGCCCTTGGACCCAAGAGACCCAGTACTTC
CDR3 protein: CSAGGPWTQETQYF

J gene: TRBJ2-5
D gene: .
clone size: few
V gene: TRBV7-9
CDR3 DNA: TGTGCCAGCAGCTTGGCTTTGGAAGAGACCCAGTACTTC
CDR3 protein: CASSLALEETQYF

J gene: TRBJ2-3
D gene: .
clone size: .
V gene: TRBV2
CDR3 DNA: TGTACCACCAGCCCTGGGGGTAGCACAGATACGCAGTATTTT
CDR3 protein: CTTSPGGSTDTQYF

J gene: TRBJ1-2
D gene: TRBD1
clone size: .
V gene: TRBV7-9
CDR3 DNA: TGTGCCAGCAGCTCGCCCGGGACAGGGTTAATTACCACCTTC
CDR3 protein: CASSSPGTGLITTF

J gene: TRBJ2-2
D gene: TRBD2
clone size: few
V gene: TRBV6-1
CDR3 DNA: TGTGCCAGCCCCTCGATAGCGGGGGGCACCGGGGAGCTGTTTTTT
CDR3 protein: CASPSIAGGTGELFF

J gene: TRBJ1-2
D gene: .
clone size: many
V gene: TRBV10-3
CDR3 DNA: TGTGCCGCTCAAGGCGGGGGAAGGGGCTATGGCTACACCTTC
CDR3 protein: CAAQGGGRGYGYTF

J gene: TRBJ1-6
D gene: .
clone size: few
V gene: TRBV10-3
CDR3 DNA: TGTGCCATCAGTGAAAGCAAGAATTCACCCCTCCACTTT
CDR3 protein: CAISESKNSPLHF

J gene: TRBJ2-5
D gene: TRBD1
clone size: few
V gene: TRBV6-6
CDR3 DNA: TGTGCCAGCAGTTTGCCGGGACAGGGGGCGAGCCAAGAGACCCAGTACTTC
CDR3 protein: CASSLPGQGASQETQYF

J gene: TRBJ1-6
D gene: .
clone size: many
V gene: TRBV7-8
CDR3 DNA: TGTGCCAGCAGCTCGACAGTGTATAATTCACCCCTCCACTTT
CDR3 protein: CASSSTVYNSPLHF

J gene: TRBJ1-2
D gene: .
clone size: .
V gene: TRBV6-2/TRBV6-3
CDR3 DNA: TGTGCCAGCAACAGGGAGGGGAACTATGGCTACACCTTC
CDR3 protein: CASNREGNYGYTF

J gene: TRBJ2-3
D gene: .
clone size: few
V gene: TRBV4-1
CDR3 DNA: TGCGCCAGCAGCCAAGAGGACCGAACCACAGATACGCAGTATTTT
CDR3 protein: CASSQEDRTTDTQYF

J gene: TRBJ1-1
D gene: .
clone size: .
V gene: TRBV7-9
CDR3 DNA: TGTGCCCATGGGGGGCCCACCACTGAAGCTTTCTTT
CDR3 protein: CAHGGPTTEAFF

J gene: TRBJ2-3
D gene: .
clone size: many
V gene: TRBV4-1
CDR3 DNA: TGCGCCAGCAGCCCTACTAGTGGTACGCAGTATTTT
CDR3 protein: CASSPTSGTQYF

J gene: TRBJ1-1
D gene: .
clone size: .
V gene: TRBV9
CDR3 DNA: TGTGCCAGCAGCGTAAGGGAACTTGAAGCTTTCTTT
CDR3 protein: CASSVRELEAFF

J gene: TRBJ2-5
D gene: .
clone size: .
V gene: TRBV6-2/TRBV6-3
CDR3 DNA: TGTGCCAGCAGGGGGGCAGAAGAGACCCAGTACTTC
CDR3 protein: CASRGAEETQYF

J gene: TRBJ2-5
D gene: .
clone size: .
V gene: TRBV20-1
CDR3 DNA: TGCAGTGCTAGAGCCATTGACAGGTTGACGTTAGAGACCCAGTACTTC
CDR3 protein: CSARAIDRLTLETQYF

J gene: TRBJ2-4
D gene: .
clone size: .
V gene: TRBV6-5
CDR3 DNA: TGTGCCAGCAGTTACGGGGGAGAGAGAAACATTCAGTACTTC
CDR3 protein: CASSYGGERNIQYF

J gene: TRBJ1-4
D gene: .
clone size: few
V gene: TRBV20-1
CDR3 DNA: TGCAGTGCTAGAGGGTGGTCGGAGGCGGTTGAAAAACTGTTTTTT
CDR3 protein: CSARGWSEAVEKLFF

J gene: TRBJ2-1
D gene: TRBD2
clone size: .
V gene: TRBV28
CDR3 DNA: TGTGCCAGCAGTTTAGTAGCGGGGGGCAATGAGCAGTTCTTC
CDR3 protein: CASSLVAGGNEQFF

J gene: TRBJ1-6
D gene: TRBD1
clone size: .
V gene: TRBV9
CDR3 DNA: TGTGCCAGCAGCGTAGGACAGGGGAGCTCCTATAATTCACCCCTCCACTTT
CDR3 protein: CASSVGQGSSYNSPLHF

J gene: TRBJ1-2
D gene: .
clone size: many
V gene: TRBV11-1
CDR3 DNA: TGTGCCAGCAGCTCAAGACCAGGGGACCGGTATGGCTACACCTTC
CDR3 protein: CASSSRPGDRYGYTF

J gene: TRBJ2-5
D gene: .
clone size: .
V gene: TRBV19
CDR3 DNA: TGTGCCAGTAGTTTCTATCAGGGGAGCGAGACCCAGTACTTC
CDR3 protein: CASSFYQGSETQYF

J gene: TRBJ2-5
D gene: TRBD1
clone size: .
V gene: TRBV27
CDR3 DNA: TGTGCCAGCAGTTTTGGGACAGCCGGGGAGACCCAGTACTTC
CDR3 protein: CASSFGTAGETQYF

J gene: TRBJ1-1
D gene: TRBD1
clone size: few
V gene: TRBV10-3
CDR3 DNA: TGTGCCATCAGGGGGACAGGAACCACTGAAGCTTTCTTT
CDR3 protein: CAIRGTGTTEAFF

J gene: TRBJ2-7
D gene: .
clone size: few
V gene: TRBV7-9
CDR3 DNA: TGTGCCAGCAGCTGGGATCAATCCTACGAGCAGTACTTC
CDR3 protein: CASSWDQSYEQYF

J gene: TRBJ1-6
D gene: TRBD1
clone size: few
V gene: TRBV6-5
CDR3 DNA: TGTGCCAGCAGGGGGACAGGGGATTCACCCCTCCACTTT
CDR3 protein: CASRGTGDSPLHF

J gene: TRBJ2-3
D gene: TRBD2
clone size: few
V gene: TRBV7-8
CDR3 DNA: TGTGCCAGCAGCTCCCTTAGCGGGAGGTCCGCAGATACGCAGTATTTT
CDR3 protein: CASSSLSGRSADTQYF

J gene: TRBJ2-5
D gene: TRBD1
clone size: many
V gene: TRBV7-9
CDR3 DNA: TGTGCTAGCAGCCCCGACAGGGGTGGGGAGACCCAGTACTTC
CDR3 protein: CASSPDRGGETQYF

J gene: TRBJ2-2
D gene: TRBD2
clone size: few
V gene: TRBV7-6
CDR3 DNA: TGTGCCAGCAGCCCCGGGGGGGCGAGCACCGGGGAGCTGTTTTTT
CDR3 protein: CASSPGGASTGELFF

J gene: TRBJ2-2
D gene: .
clone size: few
V gene: TRBV2
CDR3 DNA: TGTGCCAGCAGTGAGGGGGGCTGGGGCACCGGGGAGCTGTTTTTT
CDR3 protein: CASSEGGWGTGELFF

J gene: TRBJ2-1
D gene: TRBD2
clone size: .
V gene: TRBV7-6
CDR3 DNA: TGTGCCAGCAGCTCCTCAAGCGGGGGACTAGCGGGGGACCGGAATGAGCAGTTCTTC
CDR3 protein: CASSSSSGGLAGDRNEQFF

J gene: TRBJ2-5
D gene: .
clone size: .
V gene: TRBV6-5
CDR3 DNA: TGTGCCAGCAGCCCTTCGGGACCATTCCAAGAGACCCAGTACTTC
CDR3 protein: CASSPSGPFQETQYF

J gene: TRBJ1-5
D gene: .
clone size: few
V gene: TRBV11-2
CDR3 DNA: TGTGCCAGCAGCTTATCCGTTACTCAGCCCCAGCATTTT
CDR3 protein: CASSLSVTQPQHF

J gene: TRBJ1-2
D gene: .
clone size: few
V gene: TRBV4-1
CDR3 DNA: TGCGCCAGCAGCCAAGATCGCCGCCAACTAGGACTCACCTTC
CDR3 protein: CASSQDRRQLGLTF

J gene: TRBJ2-7
D gene: .
clone size: few
V gene: TRBV27
CDR3 DNA: TGTGCCAGCAGTTTAAACAGGGTACTCATTGACGAGCAGTACTTC
CDR3 protein: CASSLNRVLIDEQYF

J gene: TRBJ2-5
D gene: .
clone size: few
V gene: TRBV7-9
CDR3 DNA: TGTGCCAGCAGCTTCCCGGGAATAGAAGAGACCCAGTACTTC
CDR3 protein: CASSFPGIEETQYF

J gene: TRBJ2-1
D gene: TRBD1
clone size: few
V gene: TRBV7-8
CDR3 DNA: TGTGCCAGCAGCTGGGACAGGGGGCTGAATGAGCAGTTCTTC
CDR3 protein: CASSWDRGLNEQFF

J gene: TRBJ1-1
D gene: .
clone size: .
V gene: TRBV24-1
CDR3 DNA: TGTGCCACCAGTGACAAAGAGAACACTGAAGCTTTCTTT
CDR3 protein: CATSDKENTEAFF

J gene: TRBJ1-6
D gene: .
clone size: .
V gene: TRBV7-8
CDR3 DNA: TGTGCCAGCAGCTTAGCGCGCTCGACAGAGGCGATGTATTCACCCCTCCACTTT
CDR3 protein: CASSLARSTEAMYSPLHF

J gene: TRBJ1-1
D gene: TRBD1
clone size: few
V gene: TRBV7-6
CDR3 DNA: TGTGCCAGCAGGAGGACAGGGGAGTTCAACACTGAAGCTTTCTTT
CDR3 protein: CASRRTGEFNTEAFF

J gene: TRBJ1-6
D gene: .
clone size: .
V gene: TRBV10-3
CDR3 DNA: TGTGCCATCAGTGCACCGGGCCTTAATTCACCCCTCCACTTT
CDR3 protein: CAISAPGLNSPLHF

J gene: TRBJ1-2
D gene: .
clone size: .
V gene: TRBV5-4
CDR3 DNA: TGTGCCAGCAGCTTGGCCGACACAGGGATACTAGAGAGCTATGGCTACACCTTC
CDR3 protein: CASSLADTGILESYGYTF